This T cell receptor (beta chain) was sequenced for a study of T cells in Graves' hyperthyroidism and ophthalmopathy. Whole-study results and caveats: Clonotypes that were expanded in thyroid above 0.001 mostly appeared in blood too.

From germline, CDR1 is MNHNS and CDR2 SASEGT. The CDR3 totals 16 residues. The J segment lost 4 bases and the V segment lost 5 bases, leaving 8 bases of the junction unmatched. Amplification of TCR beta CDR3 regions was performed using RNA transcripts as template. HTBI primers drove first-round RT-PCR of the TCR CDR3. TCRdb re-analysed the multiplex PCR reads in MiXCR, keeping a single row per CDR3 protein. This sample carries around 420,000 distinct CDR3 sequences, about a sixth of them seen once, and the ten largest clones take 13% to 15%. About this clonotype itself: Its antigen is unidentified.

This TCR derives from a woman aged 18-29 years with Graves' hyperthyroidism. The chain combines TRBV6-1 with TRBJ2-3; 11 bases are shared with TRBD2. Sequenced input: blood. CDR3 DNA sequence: TGTGCCAGCAGTCTTAGGACTAGCGGGTTTCCAGATACGCAGTATTTT. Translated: CASSLRTSGFPDTQYF.